The 27 T cell receptor beta chains reported below all come from one sample, sequenced in a study of blood T cell repertoires in COVID-19. Generated by immunoSEQ multiplex PCR, the TCRdb table keeps only in-frame clones and is missing some. The sample shows approximately 170,000 clones, roughly four fifths of them seen only once. The sequencing sample was made of peripheral blood. The receptors were sampled from a woman aged 70-85 years with COVID-19, enrolled during active disease.

The J gene is TRBJ2-1, the V gene TRBV9; 11 bases line up with TRBD2. Looked up from germline, CDR1 is SGDLS and CDR2 is YYNGEE. The CDR3 is 15 residues long. The ends lost 1 base at V and 7 bases at J; junction bases unmatched: 4. CDR3 nucleotides: TGTGCCAGCAGCGTATTGGCTAGCGGGGGGAATGAGCAGTTCTTC. This translates into CASSVLASGGNEQFF.

The rearrangement joins TRBV29-1 to TRBJ2-1; 10 bases map to TRBD2. CDR1 is SQVTM, CDR2 ANQGSEA, per germline. This CDR3 spans 16 amino acids. V lost 0 bases, J lost 9 bases, and 11 bases stayed unmatched. Written as DNA, the CDR3 is TGCAGCGTTGAAGATCGTGTTAGCGGGAGGCCGGGTGAGCAGTTCTTC. Its protein product is CSVEDRVSGRPGEQFF.

The chain employs TRBV5-4 and TRBJ2-1, with TRBD2 identical over 7 bases. This CDR3 region has 16 residues. Germline lookup yields CDR1 SGHNT and CDR2 YYREEE (reference sequence). Losses at the gene ends were 3 bases for V and 8 bases for J; bases not matched to a gene: 14. CDR3 sequence reads: CASSSTLAGVVDEQFF. The CDR3 nucleotides are TGTGCCAGCAGCTCAACCTTGGCGGGAGTTGTAGATGAGCAGTTCTTC.

The chain joins TRBV7-2 to TRBJ1-6; a weak D match, TRBD1 (6 bases). Trimming left V 4 bases short and J 9 bases short, with 13 bases between. Germline V gives CDR1 SGHTA, CDR2 FQGNSA. The CDR3 totals 14 residues. CDR3 nucleotides: TGTGCCAGCAGCTCTTCAGGGGTGGGTTCACCCCTCCACTTT. Amino acid sequence: CASSSSGVGSPLHF. The full variable domain, rest sourced from reference TRBV7-2 and TRBJ1-6, is GAGVSQSPSNKVTEKGKDVELRCDPISGHTALYWYRQSLGQGLEFLIYFQGNSAPDKSGLPSDRFSAERTGGSVSTLTIQRTQQEDSAVYLCASSSSGVGSPLHFGNGTRLTVT.

V gene TRBV5-6 combines with J gene TRBJ1-5, with D hard to call. From germline, CDR1 is SGHDT and CDR2 YYEEEE. V gave up 0 bases and J gave up 5 bases, with 12 bases separating them. This CDR3 has 15 amino acids. CDR3: CASSLAPASDQPQHF. The CDR3 DNA reads as TGTGCCAGCAGCTTGGCACCCGCCAGTGATCAGCCCCAGCATTTT. Full variable domain (missing parts from reference TRBV5-6 and TRBJ1-5): DAGVTQSPTHLIKTRGQQVTLRCSPKSGHDTVSWYQQALGQGPQFIFQYYEEEERQRGNFPDRFSGHQFPNYSSELNVNALLLGDSALYLCASSLAPASDQPQHFGDGTRLSIL.

The gene calls are TRBV4-2 and TRBJ1-2; a possible D gene is TRBD1 (5 bases). In germline, CDR1 is LGHNA, CDR2 YNFKEQ. CDR3 length: 12 residues. V lost 1 base to trimming and J lost 5 bases, with 5 bases between them. The CDR3 sequence is CASSQGQYGYTF. CDR3 DNA sequence: TGTGCCAGCAGCCAAGGACAGTATGGCTACACCTTC.

This clone has a single count. The chain has TRBV30 and TRBJ2-3; perhaps TRBD2 as D (6 bases). The CDR3 extends over 13 amino acids. Trimming shortened V by 5 bases and J by 1 base, and 10 bases separated the two germline ends. Looked up from germline, CDR1 is GTSNPN and CDR2 is SVGIG (reference sequence). CDR3 coding DNA: TGTGCCTGGCAACCGGGAGGCACAGATACGCAGTATTTT. Translated, it gives CAWQPGGTDTQYF.

The CDR3 DNA is TGTGCCAGCAGTCGTTGGAGCGGGACAGGGACTAAGAACACTGAAGCTTTCTTT. The encoded protein is CASSRWSGTGTKNTEAFF. V usage is TRBV6-6 and J usage is TRBJ1-1, with 9 nucleotides matching TRBD1. Unmatched junction bases numbered 14, after V lost 5 bases and J lost 1 base. The CDR3 is 18 residues long. Germline V gives CDR1 MNHNY, CDR2 SVGAGI (reference sequence).

This chain uses TRBV7-9 with TRBJ2-7; TRBD2 agrees at 7 bases. The CDR3 is made up of 14 amino acids. V lost 5 bases to trimming and J lost 5 bases; unmatched junction nucleotides: 9. Germline lookup yields CDR1 SEHNR and CDR2 FQNEAQ (reference sequence). The CDR3 nucleotides are TGTGCCAGCAGCAGACTAGCCCCTAGGGACGAGCAGTACTTC. It yields the protein CASSRLAPRDEQYF.

In this sample, this clone turned up once. CDR3 region: CASSPPRRGFSEAFF. DNA of the CDR3: TGTGCCAGCAGTCCCCCGCGCAGGGGTTTTTCCGAAGCTTTCTTT. This chain uses TRBV6-5 with TRBJ1-1, with TRBD1 as a possible D gene (6 bases). This CDR3 contains 15 residues. Trimming cost V 5 bases and J 8 bases, with 21 bases left between them. Germline V gene sequence: CDR1 MNHEY, CDR2 SVGAGI.

The rearrangement links TRBV19 to TRBJ2-2; 11 bases map to TRBD2. The junction had 12 bases not matched to a gene; V was cut back by 7 bases and J by 8 bases. Looked up from germline, CDR1 is LNHDA and CDR2 is SQIVND (reference sequence). This CDR3 is built from 16 residues. The CDR3 region is CASNRLAGGGKGELFF. The CDR3 region has the DNA TGTGCCAGTAATCGTCTAGCGGGAGGAGGAAAGGGGGAGCTGTTTTTT.

The chain joins TRBV18 to TRBJ1-2; TRBD1 aligns across 10 bases. With 1 base clipped from V and 3 bases from J, the junction kept 2 bases outside the gene matches. Germline-derived CDR1 and CDR2 are KGHSH and LQKENI. This CDR3 is 15 amino acids long. The CDR3 loop reads CASSPRDRGDYGYTF. The CDR3 DNA reads as TGTGCCAGCTCACCACGGGACAGGGGAGACTATGGCTACACCTTC.

V is TRBV29-1 and J is TRBJ2-3, with D possibly matching TRBD2 (6 bases). CDR3 size: 14 residues. Germline V gene lookup returns CDR1 SQVTM and CDR2 ANQGSEA. With 1 base removed from V and 2 bases from J, the gap between germline ends came to 10 bases. The CDR3: CSVEGGTFTDTQYF. The CDR3 region has the DNA TGCAGCGTTGAAGGCGGGACTTTCACAGATACGCAGTATTTT.

The chain links TRBV3-1 (or the pseudogene TRBV3-2) to TRBJ1-5, with no clear D. CDR1 and CDR2 from the germline V gene are LGHDT and YNNKEL (reference sequence). V dropped 2 bases and J dropped 3 bases, with 20 bases sitting between them. The CDR3 runs 18 residues. The DNA for the CDR3 is TGTGCCAGCAGCCAACAGCCCGGGTCCCTAAACCCCAATCAGCCCCAGCATTTT. Its protein is CASSQQPGSLNPNQPQHF.

The genes are TRBV7-9 and TRBJ2-1, with 10 nucleotides matching TRBD2. The CDR3 contains 18 residues. Germline V lookup: CDR1 SEHNR, CDR2 FQNEAQ (reference sequence). J gave up 4 bases and V 5 bases, and 14 bases lay outside the gene matches. Written as DNA, the CDR3 is TGTGCCAGCAGCGCAAACAGCGGGAGGGCCCGGGGATACAATGAGCAGTTCTTC. It is translated as CASSANSGRARGYNEQFF.

This chain uses TRBV27 with TRBJ2-3; 11 positions agree with TRBD1. The CDR3 consists of 14 residues. Unmatched junction bases numbered 3, after V lost 7 bases and J lost 3 bases. CDR1 and CDR2 (germline): MNHEY, SMNVEV (reference sequence). CDR3 in DNA: TGTGCCAGCAAGGACAGGGGGCTTACAGATACGCAGTATTTT. Translating it yields CASKDRGLTDTQYF.

CDR3 sequence reads: CASRLAWASGRKETQYF. The CDR3 DNA follows: TGTGCCAGCAGGCTCGCGTGGGCTAGCGGGAGGAAAGAGACCCAGTACTTC. The rearrangement uses TRBV28 and TRBJ2-5; 11 bases align to TRBD2. The germline gives CDR1 MDHEN, CDR2 SYDVKM. Trimming removed 6 bases from V and 3 bases from J; junction bases left unmatched: 12. The CDR3 has 17 amino acids.

The chain couples TRBV5-4 to TRBJ2-7; 7 bases are shared with TRBD2. The CDR3 runs 15 residues. The V and J ends lost 4 bases and 1 base, in that order; junction bases with no gene match: 8. The germline CDR1 and CDR2 sequences are SGHNT and YYREEE (reference sequence). CDR3 sequence reads: CASSPWGGASYEQYF. The CDR3 DNA reads TGTGCCAGCAGCCCGTGGGGGGGTGCTTCCTACGAGCAGTACTTC.

This clone was seen only once. The rearrangement uses TRBV7-6 and TRBJ2-1; 8 nucleotides align to TRBD2. The germline V gene has CDR1 SGHVS and CDR2 FNYEAQ. This CDR3 has 15 amino acids. V lost 5 bases, J lost 8 bases, and 11 bases stayed unmatched. The CDR3 DNA sequence: TGTGCCAGCAGCCCGGGGACTAGGGGTCAGGATGAGCAGTTCTTC. Protein sequence: CASSPGTRGQDEQFF.

The chain joins TRBV27 to TRBJ2-5, with D possibly TRBD2 on 5 matching bases. Germline V gene data show CDR1 as MNHEY and CDR2 as SMNVEV (reference sequence). This CDR3 contains 15 residues. The ends were cut back, 0 bases at V and 5 bases at J, with 13 bases in the middle. For the CDR3, the DNA is TGTGCCAGCAGTTTATCGTCTAGCAGGACGGAGACCCAGTACTTC. Amino acid sequence: CASSLSSSRTETQYF.

In regard to this clone: Mismatch with germline at one junction end may stem from a read error. This chain joins TRBV7-2 and TRBJ1-5; TRBD1 agrees at 9 bases. The CDR3 extends over 18 amino acids. Germline CDR1 is SGHTA and CDR2 is FQGNSA. CDR3 bases: TGTGCCAGCAGCTTAACACCGGGACAGGGAGCCTTTAATCCGCCCCAGCATTTT. Translated: CASSLTPGQGAFNPPQHF.

The chain uses TRBV5-4 and TRBJ1-6, with a tentative D call TRBD1 (6 bases). The CDR3 is made up of 15 amino acids. Germline CDR1 and CDR2: SGHNT and YYREEE (reference sequence). Trimming took off 4 bases at V and 5 bases at J, with 13 bases between the two ends. The chain's CDR3 is CASSTGTTNNSPLHF. CDR3 sequence (DNA): TGTGCCAGCAGCACCGGGACAACGAATAATTCACCCCTCCACTTT.

This clone was recorded a few times. This sample also contains other DNA sequences that code for the same CDR3. The genes are TRBV9 and TRBJ2-2; TRBD1 is a possible D gene (5 bases). This CDR3 contains 15 residues. V was shortened by 0 bases and J by 1 base, with 7 bases between the two germline ends. The germline gives CDR1 SGDLS, CDR2 YYNGEE. The CDR3 loop is CASSVVGQNTGELFF. The CDR3 DNA is TGTGCCAGCAGCGTAGTAGGACAGAACACCGGGGAGCTGTTTTTT.

The chain combines TRBV14 with TRBJ1-2, with 9 positions matching TRBD1. This CDR3 spans 15 amino acids. Germline CDR1 is SGHDN and CDR2 is FVKESK. The V segment lost 1 base and the J segment 5 bases; nucleotides outside the gene matches: 5. The CDR3 here is CASSQGGTGLYGYTF. The DNA for the CDR3 is TGTGCCAGCAGCCAAGGCGGGACAGGGCTTTATGGCTACACCTTC.

V usage is TRBV5-1 and J usage is TRBJ1-3; D call uncertain. The V end was cut by 4 bases, the J end by 0 bases, with 11 bases between. Germline V CDR1 and CDR2: SGHRS, YFSETQ. The CDR3 is 15 amino acids. For the CDR3, the DNA is TGCGCCAGCAGCATCGACGGGAGCTCTGGAAACACCATATATTTT. This gives the protein CASSIDGSSGNTIYF. The variable domain in full, with the rest retrieved from reference TRBV5-1 and TRBJ1-3, is KAGVTQTPRYLIKTRGQQVTLSCSPISGHRSVSWYQQTPGQGLQFLFEYFSETQRNKGNFPGRFSGRQFSNSRSEMNVSTLELGDSALYLCASSIDGSSGNTIYFGEGSWLTVV.

This chain connects TRBV5-1 to TRBJ1-1; the D gene is possibly TRBD1 (6 bases). Germline values: CDR1 SGHRS, CDR2 YFSETQ. This CDR3 is built from 17 residues. Trimming removed 2 bases from V and 1 base from J, with 18 bases in between. The CDR3 reads CASSLLFLGQKNTEAFF. The CDR3 nucleotides are TGCGCCAGCAGCTTACTGTTCCTAGGACAGAAGAACACTGAAGCTTTCTTT.

The chain uses TRBV19 and TRBJ2-1; D might be TRBD2 (6 bases). The CDR3 has 14 amino acids. Per germline, CDR1 LNHDA and CDR2 SQIVND (reference sequence). V was cut by 7 bases and J by 6 bases, with 16 bases left in between. DNA for the CDR3: TGTGCCAGTAAAGGAGCGGGCGGGATCAATGAGCAGTTCTTC. Amino acids: CASKGAGGINEQFF.